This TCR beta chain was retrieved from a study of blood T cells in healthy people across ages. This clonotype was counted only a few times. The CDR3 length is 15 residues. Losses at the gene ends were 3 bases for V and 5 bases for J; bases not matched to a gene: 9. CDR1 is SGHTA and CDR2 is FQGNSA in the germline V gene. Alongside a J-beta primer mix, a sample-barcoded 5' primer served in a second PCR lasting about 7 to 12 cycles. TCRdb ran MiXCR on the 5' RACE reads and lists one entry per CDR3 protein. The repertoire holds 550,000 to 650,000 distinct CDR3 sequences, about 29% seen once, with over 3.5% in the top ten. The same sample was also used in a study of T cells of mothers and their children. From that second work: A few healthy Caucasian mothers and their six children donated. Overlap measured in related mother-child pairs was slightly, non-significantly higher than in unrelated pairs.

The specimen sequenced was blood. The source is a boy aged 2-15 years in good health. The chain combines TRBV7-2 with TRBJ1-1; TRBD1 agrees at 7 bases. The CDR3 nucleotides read TGTGCCAGCAGCTTTCCGACAGGGCTAGCGACTGAAGCTTTCTTT. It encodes CASSFPTGLATEAFF.